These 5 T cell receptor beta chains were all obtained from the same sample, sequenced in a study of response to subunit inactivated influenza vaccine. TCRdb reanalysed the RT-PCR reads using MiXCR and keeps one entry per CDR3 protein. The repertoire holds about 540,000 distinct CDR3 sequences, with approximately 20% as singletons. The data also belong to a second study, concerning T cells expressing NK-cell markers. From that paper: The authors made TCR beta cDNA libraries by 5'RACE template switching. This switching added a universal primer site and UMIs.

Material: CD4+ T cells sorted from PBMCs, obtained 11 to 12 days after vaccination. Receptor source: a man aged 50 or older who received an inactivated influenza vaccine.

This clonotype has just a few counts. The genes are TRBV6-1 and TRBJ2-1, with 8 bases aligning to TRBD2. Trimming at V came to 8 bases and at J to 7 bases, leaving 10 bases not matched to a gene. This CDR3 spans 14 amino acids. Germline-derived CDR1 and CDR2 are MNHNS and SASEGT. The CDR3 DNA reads TGTGCCAGCCAAGCTGGCGGGGGGTTTAATGAGCAGTTCTTC. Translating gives CASQAGGGFNEQFF.

For the CDR3, the DNA is TGTGCCAGCGGCTTGGACAGGGGGCATAACATTCAGTACTTC. It specifies CASGLDRGHNIQYF. V and J are TRBV28 and TRBJ2-4, with 11 bases that match TRBD1. Trimming took 8 bases from V and 7 from J; bases not matched to a gene: 7. The CDR3 runs 14 residues. Per the germline V gene, CDR1 is MDHEN and CDR2 is SYDVKM.

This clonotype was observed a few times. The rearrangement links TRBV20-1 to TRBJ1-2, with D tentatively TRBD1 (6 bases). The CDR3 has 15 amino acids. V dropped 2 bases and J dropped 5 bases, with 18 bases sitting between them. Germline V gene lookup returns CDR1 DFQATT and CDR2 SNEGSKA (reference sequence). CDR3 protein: CSARTQGGPSYGYTF. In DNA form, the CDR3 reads TGCAGTGCTAGAACCCAAGGGGGGCCGTCATATGGCTACACCTTC.

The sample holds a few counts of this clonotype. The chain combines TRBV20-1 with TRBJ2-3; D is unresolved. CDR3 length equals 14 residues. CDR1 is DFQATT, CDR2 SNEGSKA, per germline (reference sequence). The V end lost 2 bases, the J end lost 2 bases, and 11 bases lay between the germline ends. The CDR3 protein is CSARLQIFTDTQYF. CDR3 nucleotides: TGCAGTGCTAGACTACAGATCTTCACAGATACGCAGTATTTT.

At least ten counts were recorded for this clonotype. This chain's CDR3 is CASSDRNTGELFF. The CDR3 DNA sequence: TGTGCCAGCAGTGATCGGAACACCGGGGAGCTGTTTTTT. This rearrangement joins TRBV12-3 or TRBV12-4 to TRBJ2-2; D ambiguous. The CDR3 sequence is 13 residues long. V lost 5 bases, J lost 1 base, and 5 bases lay in between.